Included here is one TCR beta chain sequence, with context. This clone was seen only once. Which antigen it targets is not known. Within one base of it there is no much larger clone, and no base qualities were kept. This entry comes from a study of T cell responses to AZD1222 COVID-19 vaccine (dated by TCRdb to 2020 to 2022). About the study as a whole: AZD1222 recipients with second doses at about 4 weeks or about 12 weeks were pooled, because spike-specific TCR depth and breadth did not differ between schedules. TCR sequencing was performed for 230 to 250 trial participants, of whom roughly 200 were given two doses of AZD1222 and around 25 were given two doses of MenACWY control vaccine. Trial participants were enrolled by age into 18-55, 56-69 and 70-plus year subgroups, with around 150, 28 and 57 TCR-sequenced participants respectively.

Reading from cysteine to phenylalanine, the CDR3 counts 14 amino acids. The only DNA kept is the CDR3, 42 bases in frame from the first base. CDR1 LGHNT and CDR2 FRNRAP were looked up in the germline V gene. V is shortened by 0 bases, J by 7 bases, and the region joining them spans 7 bases. General conclusions and limits of the study: The 56-69-year group was small, and its depth increase did not reach significance, likely because of low power. Reportedly, close to half of the unique spike-specific TCRs recognized epitopes lying outside the regions that are mutated in the B.1.351 and B.1.1.7 variants. Because no samples from the day 14 peak response were available, repertoires could be characterized only after the peak T cell response. Conclusions about previously exposed vaccinees were limited because only six AZD1222 recipients were SARS-CoV-2 seropositive at baseline. CD4 TCRs associated with the vaccine covered the entire spike protein, and the dominant responses were in regions 160-218 and 743-854. A significant rise in spike-specific TCR breadth and depth was observed after two AZD1222 doses relative to day 0 and relative to MenACWY recipients. Participants were mostly white British and included more females than males, and it was suggested by the authors that clonal diversity may have been underestimated.

The CDR3 regions of human TCRbeta chains were analyzed by immunosequencing. Turning to the authors' computational methods: TCRs in the repertoires were matched against a reference library of SARS-CoV-2-specific TCRs that had been generated with the MIRA antigen-specificity platform. Breadth was defined as the fraction of unique TCRs that were SARS-CoV-2-associated. Depth was defined as the fraction of total T cells that were SARS-CoV-2-associated. Each spike-specific TCR was assigned to its reactive spike region and to a CD4 or CD8 class using the MIRA data. Log10-transformed breadth and depth values were compared by one-way ANOVA with Sidak's multiple comparisons tests. TCRdb provides this immuneACCESS table in a form limited to in-frame rearrangements. Some clones are lacking; in checked studies, under half of them reflect an unresolved V gene, and why the rest are absent is not known. V, J and clone size are taken as reported in that table, and D and trimming were inferred from the DNA itself. A total of some 150,000 clones appear in this sample, about 93% of them only once. 1.5% to 2% of the sample is in the top ten clones.

Reading the label with the study, this specimen's time point is: baseline before first vaccination. Vaccinee samples came from UK trials COV001 and COV002, including a single-blind randomized controlled phase 2/3 trial of AZD1222 (ChAdOx1 nCoV-19) in healthy adults. For TCRbeta chain sequencing, PBMC samples from trial participants were taken at day 0 and at day 28 after the second dose. In this chain, TRBV12-5 is recombined with TRBJ1-6, with the D gene uncertain. This clonotype originated in an adult in good health. This material consisted of peripheral blood, taken on day 0 of AZD1222 vaccination. The CDR3 region reads CASGLVGLNSPLHF. The DNA sequence reads TGTGCTAGTGGTTTGGTTGGATTAAATTCACCCCTCCACTTT.